These 29 T cell receptor beta chains were all obtained from the same sample, sequenced in a study of T-cell memory formation after mild COVID-19. TCRdb fed the 5' RACE reads into MiXCR, producing one record per CDR3 protein. This sample has some 120,000 distinct CDR3 sequences, with about 15% found just once. Sequencing was performed on PBMCs or a T cell subset sorted from them (not recorded which). These receptors were taken from a young man who had mild COVID-19 (a few samples of this study predate the infection). Cell type and time point are not known.

This clonotype was counted a few times. The rearrangement links TRBV5-5 to TRBJ2-1; D possibly corresponds to TRBD2 (6 bases). V gave up 9 bases and J gave up 4 bases, with 20 bases separating them. CDR1 SGHKS and CDR2 YYEKEE come from the germline V gene (reference sequence). This CDR3 spans 15 amino acids. The CDR3 nucleotides are TGTGCCAACACACGCGGGGCAGCAGATTACAATGAGCAGTTCTTC. This encodes CANTRGAADYNEQFF.

This clonotype showed up just a few times. The V gene is TRBV7-2, the J gene TRBJ1-6; no definite D call. The CDR3 contains 16 residues. The V and J ends lost 5 bases and 6 bases respectively, with 17 bases between them. Germline V gene sequence: CDR1 SGHTA, CDR2 FQGNSA. CDR3 DNA: TGTGCCAGCAGCCCGGAGACCGCTCCAGTTAATTCACCCCTCCACTTT. This sequence encodes CASSPETAPVNSPLHF. Filled out from reference TRBV7-2 and TRBJ1-6, the complete variable domain reads GAGVSQSPSNKVTEKGKDVELRCDPISGHTALYWYRQSLGQGLEFLIYFQGNSAPDKSGLPSDRFSAERTGGSVSTLTIQRTQQEDSAVYLCASSPETAPVNSPLHFGNGTRLTVT.

The V gene is TRBV11-2, the J gene TRBJ2-7; a possible D gene is TRBD1 (6 bases). Germline V gene lookup returns CDR1 SGHAT and CDR2 FQNNGV. This CDR3 is built from 14 residues. V was clipped by 1 base and J by 6 bases, with 13 bases between them. For the CDR3, the DNA is TGTGCCAGCAGCTTAGCAGCAACAGGGCTCGAGCAGTACTTC. It translates to CASSLAATGLEQYF.

J is TRBJ1-2 and V is TRBV5-1; TRBD1 aligns across 7 bases. The CDR3 spans 14 residues. J gave up 2 bases and V 4 bases, and 5 bases lay outside the gene matches. CDR1 is SGHRS and CDR2 is YFSETQ in the germline V gene. This chain's CDR3 is CASSEQQGNYGYTF. In DNA form, the CDR3 reads TGCGCCAGCAGCGAGCAACAGGGGAACTATGGCTACACCTTC. The full variable domain, rest sourced from reference TRBV5-1 and TRBJ1-2, is KAGVTQTPRYLIKTRGQQVTLSCSPISGHRSVSWYQQTPGQGLQFLFEYFSETQRNKGNFPGRFSGRQFSNSRSEMNVSTLELGDSALYLCASSEQQGNYGYTFGSGTRLTVV.

This clonotype has a handful of counts. The gene calls are TRBV12-3 or TRBV12-4 and TRBJ1-6; 7 bases are a match to TRBD1. Trimming at V came to 0 bases and at J to 9 bases, leaving 5 bases not matched to a gene. CDR3 length: 15 amino acids. CDR3 DNA sequence: TGTGCCAGCAGTTTAGCCGACAGGGCGAGTTCACCCCTCCACTTT. Translated, it gives CASSLADRASSPLHF.

There are a few counts of this clonotype. This sequence joins TRBV19 and TRBJ1-2; D unclear. This CDR3 has 12 amino acids. CDR1 and CDR2 from the germline V gene are LNHDA and SQIVND (reference sequence). The ends were cut back, 3 bases at V and 7 bases at J, with 9 bases in the middle. CDR3 coding DNA: TGTGCCAGTAGTATCGAAAGGGTTGGCTACACCTTC. This codes for CASSIERVGYTF.

This clonotype has just a few counts. The rearrangement joins TRBV18 to TRBJ1-6; possible D gene TRBD1, 5 bases. V gave up 6 bases and J gave up 3 bases, with 15 bases separating them. CDR3 length: 16 amino acids. Germline lookup yields CDR1 KGHSH and CDR2 LQKENI. CDR3 sequence: CASSPSGVFYNSPLHF. CDR3 nucleotide sequence: TGTGCCAGCTCCCCTTCGGGGGTGTTCTATAATTCACCCCTCCACTTT.

This clonotype has ten or more counts. J is TRBJ1-1 and V is TRBV18, with D maybe TRBD1 (6 bases). This CDR3 is 13 amino acids long. V dropped 9 bases and J dropped 0 bases, with 11 bases sitting between them. The germline V gene has CDR1 KGHSH and CDR2 LQKENI. The CDR3: CASTQGLNTEAFF. In DNA form, the CDR3 reads TGTGCCAGTACACAGGGTCTGAACACTGAAGCTTTCTTT.

With regard to this clonotype: At one end the junction does not follow the germline gene, possibly because of a read error. This chain uses TRBV24-1 with TRBJ1-5; 8 bases are a match to TRBD1. The CDR3 is 12 residues long. Germline V gene lookup returns CDR1 KGHDR and CDR2 SFDVKD. CDR3: CATSDQTGAEVF. CDR3 nucleotides: TGTGCCACCAGTGATCAGACAGGGGCAGAGGTTTTT.

The table lists this clonotype with a few counts. The CDR3 DNA is TGCAGTGCTAGAGGGTGGGGCACCGCCCAAGAGACCCAGTACTTC. Protein: CSARGWGTAQETQYF. The chain carries TRBV20-1 and TRBJ2-5, with D possibly matching TRBD1 (5 bases). V was trimmed by 1 base and J by 1 base, leaving 13 bases between them. The V gene's germline CDR1 is DFQATT and CDR2 SNEGSKA (reference sequence). This CDR3 contains 15 residues.

This clonotype was seen more than once but under ten times. V usage is TRBV6-2 or TRBV6-3 and J usage is TRBJ2-1; TRBD1 is a possible D gene (5 bases). Germline loops: CDR1 MNHEY, CDR2 SVGEGT. V lost 4 bases and J 7 bases, leaving 8 bases between the germline ends. This CDR3 is built from 12 residues. CDR3 in amino acids: CASSSGWNEQFF. The CDR3 bases are TGTGCCAGCAGTTCAGGGTGGAATGAGCAGTTCTTC.

CDR3 amino acids: CASSSRLKETQYF. DNA of the CDR3: TGTGCCAGCAGCTCCAGACTGAAAGAGACCCAGTACTTC. This sequence joins TRBV7-8 and TRBJ2-5; no clear D. The germline V and J ends were trimmed by 4 bases and 3 bases, with 9 bases remaining between them. Germline-derived CDR1 and CDR2 are SGHVS and FQNEAQ. CDR3 size: 13 residues.

Many counts were recorded for this clonotype. The chain links TRBV7-9 to TRBJ2-7; no reliable D call. The CDR3 is 14 amino acids. CDR1 and CDR2 from the germline V gene are SEHNR and FQNEAQ (reference sequence). Trimming removed 5 bases from V and 0 bases from J, with 11 bases in between. The CDR3 DNA sequence: TGTGCCAGCAGCCTGGACGCGAACTCCTACGAGCAGTACGTC. Its translation is CASSLDANSYEQYV.

This clonotype has at least ten counts. The chain couples TRBV11-2 to TRBJ2-1; D remains ambiguous. V gave up 1 base and J gave up 7 bases, with 11 bases separating them. The V gene's germline CDR1 is SGHAT and CDR2 FQNNGV. CDR3 length equals 14 residues. CDR3 protein: CASSLGQARNEQFF. CDR3 sequence (DNA): TGTGCCAGCAGCTTAGGTCAGGCGAGGAATGAGCAGTTCTTC.

The rearrangement uses TRBV2 and TRBJ2-5, with D perhaps matching TRBD1 (6 bases). Germline V gene sequence: CDR1 SNHLY, CDR2 FYNNEI. Trimming took off 3 bases at V and 0 bases at J, with 8 bases between the two ends. The CDR3 has 14 amino acids. CDR3 region: CASSDRTDQETQYF. The CDR3 bases are TGTGCCAGCAGTGACCGGACAGACCAAGAGACCCAGTACTTC.

This clonotype came up a few times. The chain carries TRBV20-1 and TRBJ1-4; D remains unclear. The CDR3 loop spans 13 amino acids. The germline V and J ends were trimmed by 5 bases and 0 bases, with 7 bases remaining between them. Germline lookup yields CDR1 DFQATT and CDR2 SNEGSKA (reference sequence). Here the CDR3 reads CSAGEATNEKLFF. DNA for the CDR3: TGCAGTGCTGGGGAAGCAACTAATGAAAAACTGTTTTTT.

The rearrangement joins TRBV5-4 to TRBJ1-1; a possible D gene is TRBD1 (5 bases). CDR1 is SGHNT and CDR2 is YYREEE in the germline V gene (reference sequence). The CDR3 contains 14 residues. Trimming removed 4 bases at V and 1 base at J, with 11 bases between. CDR3 in DNA: TGTGCCAGCAGCGGTGCAGGGCGGAACACTGAAGCTTTCTTT. Its translation: CASSGAGRNTEAFF.

This clonotype has just a few counts. The chain combines TRBV7-2 with TRBJ2-7; 7 bases fit TRBD1. CDR1 is SGHTA and CDR2 is FQGNSA in the germline V gene. The CDR3 loop spans 13 amino acids. Trimming took 6 bases from V and 0 from J; bases not matched to a gene: 2. CDR3 amino acids: CASRGTASYEQYF. DNA for the CDR3: TGTGCCAGCAGGGGGACAGCCTCCTACGAGCAGTACTTC.

The chain combines TRBV7-9 with TRBJ1-4; unclear D gene. Trimming took off 3 bases at V and 4 bases at J, with 6 bases between the two ends. Germline CDR1 reads SEHNR; CDR2 reads FQNEAQ (reference sequence). The CDR3 has 13 residues. The CDR3 protein is CASSFLHNEKLFF. The CDR3, as DNA: TGTGCCAGCAGCTTTCTTCATAATGAAAAACTGTTTTTT.

Only a few counts were recorded for this clonotype. The J gene is TRBJ1-1, the V gene TRBV10-3; D gene ambiguous. The V and J ends lost 4 bases and 4 bases respectively, with 13 bases between them. The germline V gene has CDR1 ENHRY and CDR2 SYGVKD. The CDR3 has 14 amino acids. Here the CDR3 DNA reads TGTGCCATCAGTGTTGGACCCATTGGCACTGAAGCTTTCTTT. Its protein product is CAISVGPIGTEAFF.

This chain connects TRBV6-5 to TRBJ2-1; maybe TRBD2 (6 bases). Trimming shortened V by 0 bases and J by 2 bases, and 11 bases separated the two germline ends. Looked up from germline, CDR1 is MNHEY and CDR2 is SVGAGI. The length of the CDR3 is 16 residues. The CDR3 region is CASSYSGGVTYNEQFF. DNA of the CDR3: TGTGCCAGCAGTTACTCGGGCGGGGTAACCTACAATGAGCAGTTCTTC.

This clonotype was counted a few times. The chain carries TRBV5-1 and TRBJ2-3; the match to TRBD2 covers 8 bases. CDR1 SGHRS and CDR2 YFSETQ come from the germline V gene. The ends lost 2 bases at V and 4 bases at J; junction bases unmatched: 6. The CDR3 runs to 15 residues. CDR3 DNA: TGCGCCAGCAGCTTCCGGGGGGGCGGCTCAGATACGCAGTATTTT. This sequence encodes CASSFRGGGSDTQYF. Drawing the rest from reference TRBV5-1 and TRBJ2-3, the complete variable domain is KAGVTQTPRYLIKTRGQQVTLSCSPISGHRSVSWYQQTPGQGLQFLFEYFSETQRNKGNFPGRFSGRQFSNSRSEMNVSTLELGDSALYLCASSFRGGGSDTQYFGPGTRLTVL.

The V and J genes are TRBV6-5 and TRBJ2-4; 9 bases fit TRBD1. The germline V gene has CDR1 MNHEY and CDR2 SVGAGI. The CDR3 sequence is 14 residues long. The ends lost 6 bases at V and 8 bases at J; junction bases unmatched: 8. CDR3 nucleotide sequence: TGTGCCAGCAGCCCCAGGACAGGGGAAGACATTCAGTACTTC. It codes for CASSPRTGEDIQYF.

This clonotype has only a few counts. The CDR3 here is CASTLMAGQTNTEAFF. DNA for the CDR3: TGTGCCAGCACCCTAATGGCGGGACAGACGAACACTGAAGCTTTCTTT. The chain couples TRBV7-6 to TRBJ1-1; TRBD1 matches 7 bases. This CDR3 is built from 16 residues. The germline gives CDR1 SGHVS, CDR2 FNYEAQ. V was clipped by 7 bases and J by 1 base; unmatched bases: 12.

This chain joins TRBV5-1 and TRBJ2-7; 14 bases are shared with TRBD2. The V and J ends lost 7 bases and 6 bases, in that order; junction bases with no gene match: 6. This CDR3 contains 14 residues. Germline V CDR1 and CDR2: SGHRS, YFSETQ. This CDR3 is CASRTGLAGGEQYF. CDR3 bases: TGCGCCAGCCGAACCGGACTAGCGGGGGGCGAGCAGTACTTC.

This chain uses TRBV30 with TRBJ1-5; D is possibly TRBD1 (5 bases). CDR1 is GTSNPN, CDR2 SVGIG, per germline (reference sequence). V lost 2 bases and J lost 4, with 9 bases in between. The CDR3 has 13 amino acids. In nucleotides, the CDR3 is TGTGCCTGGAGTCGGGCAGGGAATCAGCCCCAGCATTTT. The encoded protein is CAWSRAGNQPQHF.

This clonotype turned up a few times. A read error may be the cause here, since a much bigger clone is one base away. This chain links TRBV5-1 with TRBJ2-5, with D unresolved. Germline V CDR1 and CDR2: SGHRS, YFSETQ. The V end was cut by 4 bases, the J end by 5 bases, with 9 bases between. CDR3 length: 12 residues. CDR3 sequence (DNA): TGCGCCAGCAGCCCGTGGGTGGAGACCCAGTACTTC. Translation gives CASSPWVETQYF.

About this clonotype itself: This may be a read error, as it is one base from a much larger clone. The chain couples TRBV7-2 to TRBJ1-6; 8 nucleotides match TRBD1. Germline assignment: CDR1 SGHTA and CDR2 FQGNSA. The length of the CDR3 is 15 residues. CDR3 sequence reads: CASSWGQADNSPLPF. The DNA for the CDR3 is TGTGCCAGCAGCTGGGGACAGGCCGATAATTCACCCCTCCCCTTT. Complete variable domain (other parts from reference TRBV7-2 and TRBJ1-6): GAGVSQSPSNKVTEKGKDVELRCDPISGHTALYWYRQSLGQGLEFLIYFQGNSAPDKSGLPSDRFSAERTGGSVSTLTIQRTQQEDSAVYLCASSWGQADNSPLPFGNGTRLTVT.

There are a few counts of this clonotype. The rearrangement links TRBV5-1 to TRBJ1-2; 7 positions agree with TRBD1. After removal of 4 bases from V and 4 bases from J, the junction contained 10 bases not matched to a gene. CDR3 length: 15 amino acids. The germline CDR1 and CDR2 sequences are SGHRS and YFSETQ. CDR3 sequence (DNA): TGCGCCAGCAGCCCCGAGGAGACAGGGACCTATGGCTACACCTTC. Translated, it gives CASSPEETGTYGYTF.